This note documents a single TCR beta chain sequence. Its cognate antigen is unknown. Measured with immunoSEQ multiplex PCR; TCRdb has only the in-frame clones, and not every one. In the table there are some 1,900,000 clones, 85% to 95% of which are singletons. This record belongs to a study of shared clonotypes between healthy human individuals. Regarding the study as a whole: Depth was large, yet rarefaction showed that sorted-subset sequencing was incomplete.

This CDR3 is 15 amino acids long. Per the germline V gene, CDR1 is SGDLS and CDR2 is YYNGEE. Trimming took 0 bases from V and 1 from J, leaving 10 bases between them. Only CD45RO-negative cells positively selected for CCR7 counted as naive CD8 cells, so terminally differentiated effector memory CD45RA+ cells were excluded. This clonotype was sampled from a man between 18 and 29 years old in good health. This sequence joins TRBV9 and TRBJ1-1, with unresolved D. The source material was naive CD8+ T cells sorted from blood. The CDR3 coding sequence is TGTGCCAGCAGCGTAGACAGACTTGGGAACACTGAAGCTTTCTTT. It is translated as CASSVDRLGNTEAFF.